Described below is a single T cell receptor beta chain sequence and its context. TCRdb's copy holds only in-frame clones and misses some; the assay was immunoSEQ multiplex PCR. Of roughly 67,000 clones in the sample, 85% to 90% are singletons; the top ten hold roughly 0.72%. This entry comes from a study of OX40 agonist ivuxolimab in advanced cancers. V lost 10 bases to trimming and J lost 4 bases; unmatched junction nucleotides: 3. Germline values: CDR1 MNHNS, CDR2 SASEGT. The CDR3 is 12 residues long. The clonotype comes from an adult with an advanced solid tumor such as melanoma, head and neck, liver or kidney cancer. Sample: CD4+ or CD8+ T cells sorted from blood, taken in a trial of the OX40 agonist ivuxolimab. The chain uses TRBV6-1 and TRBJ1-2; 10 nucleotides agree with TRBD1. CDR3 bases: TGTGCCACCGGGACAGGGGCCTATGGCTACACCTTC. It is translated as CATGTGAYGYTF.